This TCR beta chain was sequenced for a study of blood T cell repertoires in COVID-19. Study details: Both acute and convalescent COVID-19 samples were obtained from the United States, Italy and Spain. From T cells, B-cell-depleted T cells, or PBMCs came the material, which was cDNA or gDNA.

The length of the CDR3 is 14 residues. CDR1 is MGHRA and CDR2 is YSYEKL in the germline V gene. Trimming took 4 bases from V and 6 from J, leaving 16 bases between them. Produced via immunoSEQ multiplex PCR; TCRdb's table is partial and in-frame only. The data hold around 380,000 clones, with approximately 77% observed a single time. Sequencing input: peripheral blood. The TCR comes from a human donor with acute or convalescent COVID-19. The donor label of this sample is uncertain. J is TRBJ2-7 and V is TRBV4-1, with D possibly being TRBD2 (6 bases). CDR3 sequence reads: CASSPRGNPPEQYF. Here the CDR3 DNA reads TGCGCCAGCAGCCCCCGCGGGAACCCTCCCGAGCAGTACTTC.